This is a list of T cell receptor beta chains from one sample in a study of cytomegalovirus exposure and HLA in healthy donors. Repertoires were generated with immunoSEQ multiplex PCR, while TCRdb's copy carries only in-frame clones and drops some. The sample shows around 85,000 clones, under 90% of them seen only once. The sequenced sample was PBMCs. Receptors originate from a middle-aged man in good health and CMV-seropositive. Each CDR3 is given with its conserved first and last residue. The D gene is left open where the match is weak. Rows may omit the clone size; those that give it use once, few, many or a size class.

NA,TRBV19,NA,TRBJ1-1,13,TGTGCCAGTAGGCTCAGGGGCTCTACTGAAGCTTTCTTT,CASRLRGSTEAFF
once,TRBV10-2,TRBD2,TRBJ2-1,15,TGCGCCAGCAGTGAGACTAGCGGCGTCTACAATGAGCAGTTCTTC,CASSETSGVYNEQFF
NA,TRBV6-5,NA,TRBJ2-1,15,TGTGCCAGCAGTTTCGACAGGCGAAGCTTCAATGAGCAGTTCTTC,CASSFDRRSFNEQFF
NA,TRBV30,NA,TRBJ1-1,11,TGTGCCTGGAGTGTCCTCGCTGAAGCTTTCTTT,CAWSVLAEAFF
NA,TRBV4-1,TRBD1,TRBJ1-2,15,TGCGCCAGCAGCCAACAGGGGGTGGGGAACTATGGCTACACCTTC,CASSQQGVGNYGYTF
NA,TRBV9,NA,TRBJ2-6,16,TGTGCCAGCAGCGAAGGGGCAGCCTCTGGGGCCAACGTCCTGACTTTC,CASSEGAASGANVLTF
NA,TRBV18,NA,TRBJ1-1,14,TGTGCCAGCTCACCATCGGTTGTGAACACTGAAGCTTTCTTT,CASSPSVVNTEAFF
NA,TRBV25-1,TRBD1,TRBJ1-6,13,TGTGCCAGCCTGGGACAGACTAATTCACCCCTCCACTTT,CASLGQTNSPLHF
once,TRBV11-2,NA,TRBJ1-1,14,TGTGCCAGCAGCGCAAAATGGTCGGACACTGAAGCTTTCTTT,CASSAKWSDTEAFF
NA,TRBV7-9,TRBD2,TRBJ2-1,13,TGTGCCAGCCCTAGCGGGAGTGGCTATGAGCAGTTCTTC,CASPSGSGYEQFF
NA,TRBV5-1,TRBD1,TRBJ1-3,14,TGCGCCACCCGGGACAGTGCCTCTGGAAACACCATATATTTT,CATRDSASGNTIYF
NA,TRBV11-2,NA,TRBJ1-1,15,TGTGCCAGCAGCCCAGGGGACCGCACGAACACTGAAGCTTTCTTT,CASSPGDRTNTEAFF
NA,TRBV7-2,NA,TRBJ1-6,15,TGTGCCAGCAGCTTGGCAGGGGCCATCAATTCACCCCTCCACTTT,CASSLAGAINSPLHF
NA,TRBV5-6,NA,TRBJ2-7,14,TGTGCCAGCAGCTTGGGAGACCGCGGGTTAAGCGAGTACTTC,CASSLGDRGLSEYF
once,TRBV4-1,TRBD2,TRBJ2-1,19,TGCGCCAGCAGCCAAGATCGACTAGCGGGAGGCAGCTCCTACAATGAGCAGTTCTTC,CASSQDRLAGGSSYNEQFF
few,TRBV4-2,TRBD2,TRBJ2-7,15,TGTGCCAGCAGCCCCGGGACTAGCGGAACCTACGAGCAGTACTTC,CASSPGTSGTYEQYF
NA,TRBV7-2,NA,TRBJ1-5,17,TGTGCCAGCAGCTTTAATCTGGTGTTAAGCGGCAATCAGCCCCAGCATTTT,CASSFNLVLSGNQPQHF
few,TRBV2,TRBD2,TRBJ2-7,14,TGTGCCAGCAGAGGGAGGGCAACGGACTACGAGCAGTACTTC,CASRGRATDYEQYF
NA,TRBV29-1,TRBD1,TRBJ1-1,14,TGCAGCGTTGTAGGCGGGCAGGGGGCAACTGAAGCTTTCTTT,CSVVGGQGATEAFF
NA,TRBV6-6,TRBD2,TRBJ2-7,16,TGTGCCAGCAGTTTACAAGGGAGTAGCGGGAGATACGAGCAGTACTTC,CASSLQGSSGRYEQYF
NA,TRBV29-1,TRBD2,TRBJ2-7,14,TGCAGCGTTTCGAGACTAGCGGGAGCCGACGAGCAGTACTTC,CSVSRLAGADEQYF
NA,TRBV7-9,TRBD1,TRBJ2-2,16,TGTGCCAGCAGTCCTTCGGGACAGGGAAGCGCCGGGGAGCTGTTTTTT,CASSPSGQGSAGELFF
NA,TRBV7-8,NA,TRBJ1-6,15,TGTGCCAGCAGCTTAGTATCAGGTTGGGATTCACCCCTCCACTTT,CASSLVSGWDSPLHF
NA,TRBV7-9,TRBD2,TRBJ2-7,18,TGTGCCAGCAGCCCCGATCCCCGACTAGCGGGAGGGTGGCACGAGCAGTACTTC,CASSPDPRLAGGWHEQYF